Below, one T cell receptor beta chain is given with its context. Its specificity is not known. This entry comes from a study of cytomegalovirus exposure and HLA in healthy donors. Findings and limits, study-wide: TRBV6-2, TRBV6-3 and other indistinguishable V segments were excluded.

CDR1 is LGHNT and CDR2 is FRNRAP in the germline V gene. V dropped 5 bases and J dropped 7; count of bases not matched to a gene: 10. CDR3 length: 15 amino acids. Unrecorded immune exposures were likely, despite nominal health at sampling. The PCR ran on 60 Vbeta and 13 Jbeta primers. Generated by immunoSEQ multiplex PCR, the TCRdb table keeps only in-frame clones and is missing some. Of more than 85,000 clones in the sample, more than 65% were seen once. This chain uses TRBV12-5 with TRBJ2-1, with 8 bases that match TRBD1. The TCR was taken from a young man in good health and CMV-seropositive. Input material: PBMCs. The CDR3 DNA follows: TGTGCTAGTGGTGATCCCGGACAGGGTACGAATGAGCAGTTCTTC. Protein product: CASGDPGQGTNEQFF.